A selection of T cell receptor beta chains follows, all from one sample in a study of response to subunit inactivated influenza vaccine. TCRdb reprocessed the RT-PCR reads with MiXCR, giving one entry per CDR3 protein. The sample consists of over 750,000 distinct CDR3 sequences, 20% to 25% of them appearing once. This sample comprised PBMCs from blood, obtained 4 to 6 days after vaccination. The receptors here all came from a man in his fifties or sixties who received an inactivated influenza vaccine. The CDR3 runs from the conserved cysteine through the conserved F or W. The order of the fields is V gene, D gene, J gene, clone size, CDR3 DNA, CDR3 protein. The D gene is left open where the match is weak. Clone size is shown for a subset of rows, as once, few, many or a class of expanded clone.

v_call: TRBV29-1; d_call: .; j_call: TRBJ1-3; clone_size: few; cdr3_nt: TGCAGCGCCGCCCTCGGGGGAAACACCATATATTTT; cdr3_aa: CSAALGGNTIYF
v_call: TRBV5-1; d_call: .; j_call: TRBJ2-7; clone_size: many; cdr3_nt: TGCGCCAGCAGCTTGGATCGGGTATACGAGCAGTACTTC; cdr3_aa: CASSLDRVYEQYF
v_call: TRBV14; d_call: TRBD1; j_call: TRBJ2-3; clone_size: once; cdr3_nt: TGTGCCAGCAGCCACTTACAGGGGGCGCTTGTACAAGATACGCAGTATTTT; cdr3_aa: CASSHLQGALVQDTQYF
v_call: TRBV15; d_call: .; j_call: TRBJ2-5; clone_size: .; cdr3_nt: TGTGCCACCAGCAGAGTCGTACCTCTCCAAGAGACCCAGTACTTC; cdr3_aa: CATSRVVPLQETQYF
v_call: TRBV11-1; d_call: TRBD2; j_call: TRBJ2-1; clone_size: once; cdr3_nt: TGTGCCAGCAGCAGGAGCGGGAGGGACAATGAGCAGTTCTTC; cdr3_aa: CASSRSGRDNEQFF
v_call: TRBV6-5; d_call: TRBD1; j_call: TRBJ1-3; clone_size: .; cdr3_nt: TGTGCCAGCAGTTCTGAGACAGGGCCCCCAGACACCATATATTTT; cdr3_aa: CASSSETGPPDTIYF
v_call: TRBV7-2; d_call: TRBD2; j_call: TRBJ2-1; clone_size: few; cdr3_nt: TGTGCCAGCAGCTCGGGAAGGACTAGCGGGAGAGAGCAGTTCTTC; cdr3_aa: CASSSGRTSGREQFF
v_call: TRBV20-1; d_call: .; j_call: TRBJ2-7; clone_size: .; cdr3_nt: TGCAGTGCCTTACTTGGCGGAGCCTCGAACGAGCAGTACTTC; cdr3_aa: CSALLGGASNEQYF
v_call: TRBV5-5; d_call: .; j_call: TRBJ1-2; clone_size: .; cdr3_nt: TGTGCCAGCAGCTCGGACGGAGGCCGGGATTATGGCTACACCTTC; cdr3_aa: CASSSDGGRDYGYTF
v_call: TRBV28; d_call: TRBD2; j_call: TRBJ2-7; clone_size: few; cdr3_nt: TGTGCCAGCACCCCGTCGCGGGAGGAGACCTACGAGCAGTACTTC; cdr3_aa: CASTPSREETYEQYF
v_call: TRBV24-1; d_call: .; j_call: TRBJ1-1; clone_size: .; cdr3_nt: TGTGCCACCAGTGATCCCCGGAGGGGCGACACTGAAGCTTTCTTT; cdr3_aa: CATSDPRRGDTEAFF
v_call: TRBV20-1; d_call: .; j_call: TRBJ1-5; clone_size: .; cdr3_nt: TGCAGTGCCCTCGTCCAGGGCCTCAATTCTCAGCCCCAGCATTTT; cdr3_aa: CSALVQGLNSQPQHF
v_call: TRBV9; d_call: .; j_call: TRBJ2-7; clone_size: few; cdr3_nt: TGTGCCAGCAGCGTAACCCCGTATTCTTACGAGCAGTACTTC; cdr3_aa: CASSVTPYSYEQYF
v_call: TRBV2; d_call: .; j_call: TRBJ2-1; clone_size: once; cdr3_nt: TGTGCCAGCAGTGGAAACACCGAAGACTCCTACAATGAGCAGTTCTTC; cdr3_aa: CASSGNTEDSYNEQFF
v_call: TRBV28; d_call: TRBD2; j_call: TRBJ2-7; clone_size: .; cdr3_nt: TGTGCCAGCAGCCCATTAGGCCGGCGGGAGGCCTACGAGCAGTACTTC; cdr3_aa: CASSPLGRREAYEQYF
v_call: TRBV4-1; d_call: .; j_call: TRBJ2-1; clone_size: .; cdr3_nt: TGCGCCAGCAGCCAAACCAGCGGGGACACCAATGAGCAGTTCTTC; cdr3_aa: CASSQTSGDTNEQFF